Below are 9 T cell receptor beta chains sequenced from a single sample in a study of T cells in Graves' hyperthyroidism and ophthalmopathy. The investigators amplified TCR beta CDR3 regions from RNA transcripts. RT-PCR in the first round (using the HTBI primer set) targeted the TCR CDR3. TCRdb reprocessed the multiplex PCR reads via MiXCR and lists one record per CDR3 protein. This sample has roughly 580,000 distinct CDR3 sequences; about half occur once, and the top ten carry 6.5% to 9%. The sequencing sample was made of peripheral blood or thyroid tissue (not recorded which). All receptors derive from a woman aged 18-29 years with Graves' hyperthyroidism.

The chain couples TRBV7-6 to TRBJ1-2, with D unresolved. The ends were cut back, 5 bases at V and 1 base at J, with 11 bases in the middle. This CDR3 spans 14 amino acids. Germline assignment: CDR1 SGHVS and CDR2 FNYEAQ. The CDR3, as DNA: TGTGCCAGCAGCGGCTGCGGAGGTAACTATGGCTACACCTTC. It yields the protein CASSGCGGNYGYTF.

This clonotype was seen a few times. This chain connects TRBV20-1 to TRBJ2-7; perhaps TRBD1 as D (6 bases). The CDR3 extends over 13 amino acids. CDR1 is DFQATT, CDR2 SNEGSKA, per germline (reference sequence). V shed 4 bases and J shed 0 bases, with 10 bases lying between them. In nucleotides, the CDR3 is TGCAGTGCTATACCGGACAGCTCCTACGAGCAGTACTTC. It codes for CSAIPDSSYEQYF.

This clonotype occurred many times. The rearrangement uses TRBV7-6 and TRBJ1-5, with TRBD1 as a possible D gene (5 bases). Germline-derived CDR1 and CDR2 are SGHVS and FNYEAQ. CDR3 length: 14 residues. V was clipped by 3 bases and J by 1 base, with 7 bases between them. The CDR3 is CASSLRDSNQPQHF. The CDR3 bases are TGTGCCAGCAGCTTGAGGGACAGCAATCAGCCCCAGCATTTT.

This chain links TRBV29-1 with TRBJ2-5, with D maybe TRBD1 (6 bases). In germline, CDR1 is SQVTM, CDR2 ANQGSEA. V lost 6 bases and J 2 bases, leaving 10 bases between the germline ends. The CDR3 loop spans 12 amino acids. CDR3 DNA sequence: TGCAGCGTAGGGGGTTTACAAGAGACCCAGTACTTC. Translating it yields CSVGGLQETQYF.

The chain carries TRBV9 and TRBJ1-3; D gene ambiguous. Germline CDR1 is SGDLS and CDR2 is YYNGEE. The germline V and J ends were trimmed by 4 bases and 3 bases, with 8 bases remaining between them. The CDR3 is 13 amino acids. As DNA, the CDR3 is TGTGCCAGCAGCCAAATCGGTGGAAACACCATATATTTT. Its protein is CASSQIGGNTIYF.

The gene calls are TRBV2 and TRBJ1-6; D is unresolved. This CDR3 has 14 amino acids. The V and J ends lost 6 bases and 6 bases respectively, with 12 bases between them. Germline V gene data show CDR1 as SNHLY and CDR2 as FYNNEI. The CDR3 DNA reads as TGTGCCAGCAGCCAAGATCAGCTTAATTCACCCCTCCACTTT. Residues: CASSQDQLNSPLHF.

This clonotype was seen a handful of times. The V call is TRBV7-9, the J call TRBJ1-4; D is ambiguous. Germline V gives CDR1 SEHNR, CDR2 FQNEAQ (reference sequence). The CDR3 has 14 residues. The V gene lost 3 bases and the J gene lost 7 bases, with 12 bases spanning the gap. As DNA, the CDR3 is TGTGCCAGCAGCTTGGAGGCGGCGGGTGAAAAACTGTTTTTT. It yields the protein CASSLEAAGEKLFF.

The sample holds many counts of this clonotype. V gene TRBV2 combines with J gene TRBJ1-1; D is unclear. V lost 10 bases to trimming and J lost 0 bases, with 12 bases between them. The CDR3 totals 13 residues. Germline CDR1 is SNHLY and CDR2 is FYNNEI. CDR3 coding DNA: TGTGCCACCTTCCAGACCCTGAACACTGAAGCTTTCTTT. Residues: CATFQTLNTEAFF.

This clonotype was observed a handful of times. This chain uses TRBV10-3 with TRBJ1-3; D unresolved. Trimming cost V 10 bases and J 0 bases, with 22 bases left between them. This CDR3 comprises 17 residues. Germline V gene sequence: CDR1 ENHRY, CDR2 SYGVKD. CDR3 sequence (DNA): TGTGCCAGCAATCCAAGGAGGGCCCGAAGCTCTGGAAACACCATATATTTT. As protein: CASNPRRARSSGNTIYF.